This TCR beta chain is from a study of T cells of healthy individuals (dated by TCRdb to the late 2010s). Library creation used 5' RACE. Reads for this sample came from an Illumina MiSeq. Clones were called with MiXCR by TCRdb after fastp trimmed the public reads at Q25, and only in-frame beta chains were retained. Each CDR3 protein gets just one entry, which takes the most common genes and DNA from the rows behind it. This sample gives under 70,000 distinct CDR3 sequences in total; roughly 14% of them show up just once. Clones ranked in the top ten supply around 15% of the sample. For this clonotype: Its binding antigen is unknown. Base quality data are lacking; no much larger clone is found one base away.

The CDR3 starts with the cysteine, ends with the phenylalanine, and has 13 residues. The only DNA kept is the CDR3, 39 bases in frame from the first base. Trimming takes 4 bases from V and 1 base from J, and the germline ends sit 7 bases apart. CDR1 and CDR2, per the germline V gene (reference sequence), are SEHNR and FQNEAQ. This receptor chain uses TRBV7-9 and TRBJ1-1, with the D segment identity uncertain. The TCR sequence derives from a human donor in good health. CDR3 loop: CASSSNTNTEAFF. The DNA sequence is as follows: TGTGCCAGCAGCTCAAACACGAACACTGAAGCTTTCTTT.